The entry below describes one T cell receptor beta chain. The sample is drawn from a study of cytomegalovirus exposure and HLA in healthy donors. The CDR3 consists of 16 residues. Per germline, CDR1 MNHEY and CDR2 SMNVEV (reference sequence). The V segment lost 6 bases and the J segment 4 bases; nucleotides outside the gene matches: 14. A multiplex PCR was run with 60 Vbeta primers and 13 Jbeta primers. Sequenced by immunoSEQ multiplex PCR; TCRdb stores in-frame clones only, minus some. The repertoire includes 110,000 to 150,000 clones, just under 70% of them detected once, and about 4.1% sits in the top ten.

This TCR came from a man in his 60s in good health and CMV-seronegative. This chain connects TRBV27 to TRBJ2-7; 8 bases fit TRBD2. The sample consisted of PBMCs. The CDR3 loop is CASSLLGSGSKYEQYF. CDR3 bases: TGTGCCAGCAGCTTACTCGGGAGCGGGAGCAAGTACGAGCAGTACTTC.